A single sample is the source of the 26 T cell receptor beta chains below, sequenced in a study of blood T cell repertoires in COVID-19. Generated by immunoSEQ multiplex PCR, the TCRdb table keeps only in-frame clones and is missing some. This sample has roughly 30,000 clones, with around 90% found just once. Source material: peripheral blood. Receptors were obtained from a human donor in a cohort sampled during active COVID-19.

The gene calls are TRBV2 and TRBJ1-1; perhaps TRBD1 as D (6 bases). The CDR3 has 13 amino acids. The V and J ends lost 6 bases and 11 bases respectively, with 19 bases between them. Germline V gives CDR1 SNHLY, CDR2 FYNNEI. The CDR3 reads CASRAEGGFAAFF. The DNA for the CDR3 is TGTGCCAGCAGGGCGGAGGGGGGGTTTGCGGCTTTCTTT.

This clone was observed once. This specimen includes other DNA sequences encoding the same CDR3. This rearrangement joins TRBV5-8 to TRBJ2-3; unclear D gene. The V gene's germline CDR1 is SGHTS and CDR2 YDEGEE. This CDR3 has 14 residues. V was clipped by 2 bases and J by 5 bases, with 12 bases between them. In nucleotides, the CDR3 is TGTGCCAGCAGCTTACGGCAGGCCCAAGATACGCAGTATTTT. Translating it yields CASSLRQAQDTQYF.

This clone has only one observation. Written as DNA, the CDR3 is TGTGCCAGCAGCTCCCGACTAGCGGGGGACGATGAGCAGTTCTTC. Translating it yields CASSSRLAGDDEQFF. The genes are TRBV7-6 and TRBJ2-1; 12 nucleotides align to TRBD2. CDR3 length equals 15 residues. Germline loops: CDR1 SGHVS, CDR2 FNYEAQ. V gave up 4 bases and J gave up 8 bases; unmatched junction bases: 6.

The chain uses TRBV6-2 or TRBV6-3 and TRBJ1-5, with 8 positions matching TRBD1. CDR1 and CDR2 from the germline V gene are MNHEY and SVGEGT. CDR3 size: 17 residues. Trimming removed 0 bases from V and 5 bases from J; junction bases left unmatched: 9. CDR3: CASSYSLGQGVDQPQHF. CDR3 bases: TGTGCCAGCAGTTACTCCTTAGGACAGGGCGTAGATCAGCCCCAGCATTTT.

This CDR3 is CASSERLTDTEAFF. CDR3 DNA: TGTGCCAGCAGTGAAAGGCTGACTGACACTGAAGCTTTCTTT. The V call is TRBV6-1, the J call TRBJ1-1, with D hard to call. The CDR3 is 14 amino acids. Germline CDR1 and CDR2: MNHNS and SASEGT. With 2 bases removed from V and 3 bases from J, the gap between germline ends came to 10 bases.

J is TRBJ2-5 and V is TRBV11-1; D is possibly TRBD1 (6 bases). Germline CDR1 SGHAT, CDR2 FQDESV (reference sequence). This CDR3 is built from 16 residues. V was shortened by 3 bases and J by 3 bases, with 17 bases between the two germline ends. The CDR3 DNA follows: TGTGCCAGCAGCTTGCTACAGGGACGGATAAAAGAGACCCAGTACTTC. This codes for CASSLLQGRIKETQYF.

The chain links TRBV7-2 to TRBJ2-7, with a possible D match to TRBD2 (5 bases). The V end lost 1 base, the J end lost 7 bases, and 17 bases lay between the germline ends. The CDR3 has 15 amino acids. Germline CDR1 SGHTA, CDR2 FQGNSA. CDR3 sequence: CASSLGSGLNPEQYF. The DNA of the CDR3 is TGTGCCAGCAGCTTAGGCAGCGGTCTCAATCCAGAGCAGTACTTC.

The genes are TRBV29-1 and TRBJ2-2; D remains unclear. Germline CDR1 and CDR2: SQVTM and ANQGSEA. Trimming took 7 bases from V and 0 from J, leaving 12 bases between them. This CDR3 is built from 14 residues. The CDR3 sequence is CSALGGSNTGELFF. The CDR3, as DNA: TGCAGCGCCCTAGGCGGCTCGAACACCGGGGAGCTGTTTTTT.

The chain carries TRBV6-4 and TRBJ2-3; 11 nucleotides match TRBD2. Trimming removed 5 bases from V and 2 bases from J; junction bases left unmatched: 6. Germline V gives CDR1 MRHNA, CDR2 SNTAGT. This CDR3 contains 16 residues. The chain's CDR3 is CASSPASGGHTDTQYF. The CDR3 DNA sequence: TGTGCCAGCAGTCCCGCTAGCGGGGGGCACACAGATACGCAGTATTTT.

This clone was seen once. This CDR3 reads CASSRRQGSYNEQFF. The CDR3 bases are TGTGCCAGCAGCAGGCGGCAGGGCAGCTACAATGAGCAGTTCTTC. The gene calls are TRBV5-6 and TRBJ2-1, with D tentatively TRBD1 (5 bases). The V end lost 4 bases, the J end lost 3 bases, and 14 bases lay between the germline ends. Germline V CDR1 and CDR2: SGHDT, YYEEEE. CDR3 length: 15 residues.

V and J are TRBV11-3 and TRBJ1-2; D is undetermined. Trimming pared 5 bases from V and 2 bases from J, leaving 6 bases between. The CDR3 has 12 residues. Germline CDR1 reads SGHNT; CDR2 reads YENEEA. CDR3: CASSPGNYGYTF. The CDR3 DNA reads TGTGCCAGCAGCCCGGGGAACTATGGCTACACCTTC. Full variable domain (rest looked up from reference TRBV11-3 and TRBJ1-2): EAGVVQSPRYKIIEKKQPVAFWCNPISGHNTLYWYLQNLGQGPELLIRYENEEAVDDSQLPKDRFSAERLKGVDSTLKIQPAELGDSAVYLCASSPGNYGYTFGSGTRLTVV.

This chain uses TRBV19 with TRBJ2-2; TRBD1 is a possible D gene (6 bases). The germline V gene has CDR1 LNHDA and CDR2 SQIVND (reference sequence). The CDR3 covers 14 residues. The V end lost 6 bases, the J end lost 5 bases, and 13 bases lay between the germline ends. CDR3 loop: CASRSGHFTGELFF. The CDR3 coding sequence is TGTGCCAGTAGATCGGGACACTTTACCGGGGAGCTGTTTTTT.

The chain couples TRBV6-6 to TRBJ1-5; D unclear. Per the germline V gene, CDR1 is MNHNY and CDR2 is SVGAGI (reference sequence). The CDR3 is 13 amino acids. Trimming took off 7 bases at V and 0 bases at J, with 7 bases between the two ends. Written as DNA, the CDR3 is TGTGCCAGCACAGGCGATAGCAATCAGCCCCAGCATTTT. Protein product: CASTGDSNQPQHF.

The chain has TRBV7-2 and TRBJ1-2; TRBD1 might be the D (5 bases). The CDR3 has 14 residues. The germline gives CDR1 SGHTA, CDR2 FQGNSA. V was cut by 1 base and J by 7 bases, with 13 bases left in between. The CDR3 loop is CASSLVRREGGYTF. The CDR3 region has the DNA TGTGCCAGCAGCTTAGTTCGCAGGGAGGGTGGCTACACCTTC.

This clone was detected only once. The gene calls are TRBV28 and TRBJ2-7, with D perhaps matching TRBD1 (6 bases). Trimming removed 5 bases from V and 3 bases from J, with 14 bases in between. CDR1 and CDR2 (germline): MDHEN, SYDVKM. The length of the CDR3 is 14 residues. CDR3 DNA sequence: TGTGCCAGCAGTCCCCCCGGGACAATCTACGAGCAGTACTTC. This encodes CASSPPGTIYEQYF.

This clone was found once. The J gene is TRBJ2-1, the V gene TRBV27, with a tentative D call TRBD1 (5 bases). The germline CDR1 and CDR2 sequences are MNHEY and SMNVEV (reference sequence). The CDR3 covers 16 residues. With 5 bases removed from V and 5 bases from J, the gap between germline ends came to 19 bases. The CDR3 loop is CASSLWTSGPHNEQFF. The CDR3 nucleotides are TGTGCCAGCAGTCTATGGACATCCGGGCCTCACAATGAGCAGTTCTTC.

The V gene is TRBV25-1, the J gene TRBJ2-1; TRBD2 matches at 8 bases. J gave up 0 bases and V 2 bases, and 3 bases lay outside the gene matches. Germline-derived CDR1 and CDR2 are MGHDK and SYGVNS. The CDR3 is 16 residues long. The CDR3 here is CASSETGGGSYNEQFF. As DNA, the CDR3 is TGTGCCAGCAGTGAAACCGGGGGGGGCTCCTACAATGAGCAGTTCTTC.

J is TRBJ1-3 and V is TRBV5-1; 7 nucleotides match TRBD1. V trimming: 0 bases; J trimming: 6 bases; junction bases outside the gene matches: 6. Germline V gives CDR1 SGHRS, CDR2 YFSETQ. The CDR3 length is 15 residues. CDR3 nucleotides: TGCGCCAGCAGCTTGGGAGGGACAGACGTAAACACCATATATTTT. Translating gives CASSLGGTDVNTIYF.

The genes are TRBV6-5 and TRBJ1-6; D ambiguous. V was cut by 6 bases and J by 6 bases, with 15 bases left in between. Germline-derived CDR1 and CDR2 are MNHEY and SVGAGI. This CDR3 region has 15 residues. DNA of the CDR3: TGTGCCAGCAGAATAGAGGGATCCCTTAATTCACCCCTCCACTTT. It specifies CASRIEGSLNSPLHF.

This chain uses TRBV7-8 with TRBJ1-5; D possibly corresponds to TRBD1 (5 bases). V was clipped by 2 bases and J by 2 bases, with 13 bases between them. Germline CDR1 is SGHVS and CDR2 is FQNEAQ. The CDR3 has 16 amino acids. The CDR3 reads CASSLLGQGGNQPQHF. CDR3 in DNA: TGTGCCAGCAGCTTACTCGGGCAAGGGGGCAATCAGCCCCAGCATTTT.

This clone was counted a few times. CDR3 in DNA: TGTGCCAGCAGCTTACGTAGGGAGGGTCCAGCGGCTAGCACAGATACGCAGTATTTT. Translating it yields CASSLRREGPAASTDTQYF. The rearrangement uses TRBV7-8 and TRBJ2-3; 7 nucleotides agree with TRBD2. The CDR3 runs to 19 residues. V lost 2 bases to trimming and J lost 0 bases; unmatched junction nucleotides: 14. Germline V lookup: CDR1 SGHVS, CDR2 FQNEAQ. The whole variable domain, filled in from reference TRBV7-8 and TRBJ2-3, reads GAGVSQSPRYKVAKRGQDVALRCDPISGHVSLFWYQQALGQGPEFLTYFQNEAQLDKSGLPSDRFFAERPEGSVSTLKIQRTQQEDSAVYLCASSLRREGPAASTDTQYFGPGTRLTVL.

This rearrangement joins TRBV4-2 to TRBJ2-5; 8 nucleotides agree with TRBD1. With V trimmed by 0 bases and J by 3 bases, 6 bases remained unmatched. The CDR3 loop spans 16 amino acids. Germline CDR1 reads LGHNA; CDR2 reads YNFKEQ. CDR3 DNA: TGTGCCAGCAGCCAAGATGGCAGGGGGCTTGAAGAGACCCAGTACTTC. Protein: CASSQDGRGLEETQYF.

The count of this clone is one. The genes are TRBV9 and TRBJ1-6, with 7 bases that match TRBD1. Losses at the gene ends were 0 bases for V and 9 bases for J; bases not matched to a gene: 6. The germline CDR1 and CDR2 sequences are SGDLS and YYNGEE. This CDR3 is 15 amino acids long. The CDR3 nucleotides are TGTGCCAGCAGCGTAGGTTCAGGGGGAAGTTCACCCCTCCACTTT. Translated: CASSVGSGGSSPLHF.

CDR3: CASSLRDINSGNTIYF. The CDR3 DNA reads TGTGCCAGCAGCCTAAGGGACATCAACTCTGGAAACACCATATATTTT. The V and J genes are TRBV3-1 (or the pseudogene TRBV3-2) and TRBJ1-3, with D perhaps matching TRBD1 (6 bases). V shed 4 bases and J shed 0 bases, with 13 bases lying between them. The CDR3 contains 16 residues. CDR1 and CDR2 (germline): LGHDT, YNNKEL (reference sequence).

The rearrangement uses TRBV5-1 and TRBJ2-2, with 12 bases identical to TRBD2. The CDR3 is 17 amino acids. Germline CDR1 is SGHRS and CDR2 is YFSETQ. V lost 2 bases and J lost 5; bases outside the gene matches: 7. The CDR3 coding sequence is TGCGCCAGCAGCTTTCCTAGCGGGGGGGCCTGGACCGGGGAGCTGTTTTTT. Translating gives CASSFPSGGAWTGELFF.

The chain combines TRBV5-1 with TRBJ2-3; TRBD2 aligns across 8 bases. Germline-derived CDR1 and CDR2 are SGHRS and YFSETQ. This CDR3 has 14 amino acids. V was pared by 7 bases and J by 0 bases, with 4 bases of the junction left unmatched. This CDR3 reads CASSGGSSTDTQYF. CDR3 in DNA: TGCGCCAGCTCGGGGGGGTCTAGCACAGATACGCAGTATTTT.